A single sample is the source of the 14 T cell receptor beta chains below, sequenced in a study of T cells in Graves' hyperthyroidism and ophthalmopathy. Amplification targeted TCR beta CDR3 regions from RNA transcripts. Researchers ran a first-round RT-PCR on the TCR CDR3 using the HTBI primer set. TCRdb recomputed calls from the multiplex PCR reads with MiXCR, one row per CDR3 protein. The repertoire holds roughly 400,000 distinct CDR3 sequences, roughly 13% seen once, with 25% to 30% in the top ten. Sequencing was performed on blood. All receptors come from a man over 45 with Graves' ophthalmopathy.

Ten or more counts support this clonotype. The V and J genes are TRBV3-1 and TRBJ2-5; the match to TRBD1 covers 7 bases. Germline trimming cut 0 bases from V and 5 bases from J; bases unmatched to any gene: 9. The CDR3 spans 16 residues. Germline CDR1 reads LGHDT; CDR2 reads YNNKEL (reference sequence). CDR3 coding DNA: TGTGCCAGCAGCCAAGATCGGACAGGCCTTCGGGAGACCCAGTACTTC. Its protein product is CASSQDRTGLRETQYF.

The chain joins TRBV5-5 to TRBJ1-1; D call uncertain. Between the trimmed V and J ends, which lost 4 bases and 6 bases, there was a span of 13 bases. CDR3 length: 13 residues. Germline CDR1 is SGHKS and CDR2 is YYEKEE (reference sequence). CDR3 protein: CASSVGVSAEAFF. DNA for the CDR3: TGTGCCAGCAGCGTGGGAGTATCCGCTGAAGCTTTCTTT.

This clonotype was observed many times. The J gene is TRBJ2-5, the V gene TRBV30; 9 positions match TRBD2. The CDR3 runs 13 residues. CDR1 is GTSNPN and CDR2 is SVGIG in the germline V gene (reference sequence). J lost 13 bases, V lost 2 bases, and 11 bases had no gene match. CDR3 nucleotides: TGTGCCTGGAGTCGGGGACTAGCTGCAAATAGGTACTTC. Encoded protein: CAWSRGLAANRYF. Full variable domain (outside the CDR3, taken from reference TRBV30 and TRBJ2-5): SQTIHQWPATLVQPVGSPLSLECTVEGTSNPNLYWYRQAAGRGLQLLFYSVGIGQISSEVPQNLSASRPQDRQFILSSKKLLLSDSGFYLCAWSRGLAANRYFGPGTRLLVL.

This clonotype was observed once. The chain has TRBV7-2 and TRBJ2-7, with D possibly called TRBD1 or TRBD2 (5 bases each). V lost 8 bases to trimming and J lost 4 bases, with 18 bases between them. The germline V gene encodes CDR1 SGHTA and CDR2 FQGNSA. CDR3 length: 14 residues. CDR3 in amino acids: CASARGEKMYEQYF. For the CDR3, the DNA is TGTGCCAGCGCCCGAGGGGAGAAGATGTACGAGCAGTACTTC.

This clonotype appeared many times. The chain employs TRBV24-1 and TRBJ2-1, with TRBD2 matching over 9 bases. Germline V lookup: CDR1 KGHDR, CDR2 SFDVKD. V was pared by 7 bases and J by 8 bases, with 5 bases of the junction left unmatched. The CDR3 is 13 residues long. CDR3 protein: CATRVSGSYEQFF. The CDR3 nucleotides are TGTGCCACCAGGGTTAGCGGGAGCTATGAGCAGTTCTTC.

This clonotype was recorded many times. This chain joins TRBV10-3 and TRBJ2-5; 13 bases match TRBD2. This CDR3 region has 15 residues. The V segment lost 3 bases and the J segment 4 bases; nucleotides outside the gene matches: 2. Germline loops: CDR1 ENHRY, CDR2 SYGVKD. The CDR3 DNA reads as TGTGCCATCAGTGACACTAGCGGGGGGGGAGAGACCCAGTACTTC. The encoded protein is CAISDTSGGGETQYF.

The sample holds a few counts of this clonotype. The V and J genes are TRBV5-1 and TRBJ1-1; maybe TRBD1 (5 bases). Trimming removed 0 bases from V and 7 bases from J, with 10 bases in between. The CDR3 is 13 residues long. Germline CDR1 is SGHRS and CDR2 is YFSETQ. In DNA form, the CDR3 reads TGCGCCAGCAGCTTGGAGACAGCGATTGAAGCTTTCTTT. Protein sequence: CASSLETAIEAFF.

This clonotype was counted at least ten times. The CDR3 loop reads CASSVEGVNTEAFF. Here the CDR3 DNA reads TGTGCCAGCAGTGTCGAGGGAGTAAACACTGAAGCTTTCTTT. V gene TRBV2 combines with J gene TRBJ1-1; D is uncertain. V lost 4 bases and J lost 2, with 11 bases in between. Germline CDR1 is SNHLY and CDR2 is FYNNEI. This CDR3 is 14 amino acids long.

This clonotype showed up just a few times. The V gene is TRBV9, the J gene TRBJ2-1, with 9 bases lining up with TRBD2. Per the germline V gene, CDR1 is SGDLS and CDR2 is YYNGEE. The CDR3 consists of 16 residues. V shed 3 bases, J shed 7 bases, and the junction held 11 bases outside the gene matches. Written as DNA, the CDR3 is TGTGCCAGCAGCGAGACGGGCGGGAGGGCCTTTAATGAGCAGTTCTTC. It is translated as CASSETGGRAFNEQFF. The complete variable domain, with remaining parts taken from reference TRBV9 and TRBJ2-1, reads DSGVTQTPKHLITATGQRVTLRCSPRSGDLSVYWYQQSLDQGLQFLIQYYNGEERAKGNILERFSAQQFPDLHSELNLSSLELGDSALYFCASSETGGRAFNEQFFGPGTRLTVL.

The table lists this clonotype with many counts. In this CDR3 the conserved last residue, phenylalanine or tryptophan, is missing, so a read error is likely. The rearrangement joins TRBV18 to TRBJ1-1, with 10 bases aligning to TRBD1. Germline loops: CDR1 KGHSH, CDR2 LQKENI. This CDR3 is built from 15 residues. The ends lost 3 bases at V and 7 bases at J; junction bases unmatched: 8. DNA of the CDR3: TGTGCCAGCTCACCTAGCGGGACAGGGGATGGTGAAGCTTTCCTT. Its protein product is CASSPSGTGDGEAFL.

This clonotype appeared a few times. The chain employs TRBV27 and TRBJ2-7; 8 bases match TRBD1. From germline, CDR1 is MNHEY and CDR2 SMNVEV (reference sequence). J gave up 2 bases and V 8 bases, and 5 bases lay outside the gene matches. The CDR3 sequence is 13 residues long. CDR3 DNA sequence: TGTGCCAGCGACAGGGGCGATCCCTACGAGCAGTACTTC. It codes for CASDRGDPYEQYF.

This clonotype showed up many times. The chain recombines TRBV20-1 with TRBJ1-5; D is uncertain. This CDR3 contains 14 residues. In germline, CDR1 is DFQATT, CDR2 SNEGSKA (reference sequence). V lost 2 bases and J lost 1, with 9 bases in between. The chain's CDR3 is CSARKGVSNQPQHF. The CDR3 region has the DNA TGCAGTGCTAGAAAAGGAGTCAGCAATCAGCCCCAGCATTTT.

This clonotype was observed many times. The genes are TRBV30 and TRBJ2-7; D may be TRBD1 (6 bases). V was trimmed by 4 bases and J by 3 bases, leaving 7 bases between them. This CDR3 spans 11 amino acids. CDR1 and CDR2 from the germline V gene are GTSNPN and SVGIG (reference sequence). The CDR3 nucleotides read TGTGCCTGGAACAGGGACTACGAGCAGTACTTC. It translates to CAWNRDYEQYF.

The rearrangement links TRBV19 to TRBJ1-5; D gene ambiguous. The V end was cut by 5 bases, the J end by 6 bases, with 11 bases between. The CDR3 is 13 amino acids. CDR1 is LNHDA and CDR2 is SQIVND in the germline V gene (reference sequence). The CDR3 region is CASSPRSGQPQHF. The CDR3, as DNA: TGTGCCAGTAGTCCCCGGTCGGGTCAGCCCCAGCATTTT.